The clone carrying this TCR beta chain came up a few times. Its matching antigen is unknown. This entry is derived from a study of T cells in Graves' hyperthyroidism and ophthalmopathy. Findings and caveats of the study: A median around 6.8 months before onset, the model predicted ophthalmopathy.

The V gene's germline CDR1 is MDHEN and CDR2 SYDVKM. V lost 4 bases and J lost 6; bases outside the gene matches: 6. The CDR3 extends over 14 amino acids. Researchers amplified the TCR beta CDR3 regions from RNA transcripts. HTBI primers were the set used in a first-round RT-PCR of the TCR CDR3. One entry per CDR3 protein, called by TCRdb with MiXCR from the multiplex PCR reads. The sample consists of 650,000 to 750,000 distinct CDR3 sequences, 14% of them appearing once. The sample was blood. The sequence was obtained from a young woman with Graves' hyperthyroidism. The genes are TRBV28 and TRBJ1-5; 7 bases map to TRBD1. This chain's CDR3 is CASSYGGTAQPQHF. The CDR3 bases are TGTGCCAGCAGTTATGGGGGGACAGCTCAGCCCCAGCATTTT.